These 27 T cell receptor beta chains originate from one sample sequenced in a study of naive and memory T cell subsets. The beta constant-region primer was an equimolar mix of two oligonucleotides covering TRBC1 and TRBC2. Using its own MiXCR run on the UMI-ligation and nested PCR reads, TCRdb lists one record per CDR3 protein. This table has approximately 140,000 distinct CDR3 sequences, over 15% appearing once. The specimen was naive CD4+ T cells from blood. The receptor set was obtained from a human donor in good health.

This clonotype was counted a few times. The rearrangement joins TRBV24-1 to TRBJ2-1; the D is unclear. The CDR3 runs 11 residues. Germline V gene lookup returns CDR1 KGHDR and CDR2 SFDVKD. V was trimmed by 5 bases and J by 5 bases, leaving 3 bases between them. Here the CDR3 reads CATSGNNEQFF. The CDR3 region has the DNA TGTGCCACCAGTGGTAACAATGAGCAGTTCTTC.

The table lists this clonotype with a few counts. The rearrangement links TRBV6-1 to TRBJ2-3; 7 bases map to TRBD2. Germline loops: CDR1 MNHNS, CDR2 SASEGT. The CDR3 runs to 14 residues. V trimming: 6 bases; J trimming: 2 bases; junction bases outside the gene matches: 5. The CDR3 spells CASRRLAPTDTQYF. CDR3 sequence (DNA): TGTGCCAGCAGGAGACTAGCCCCCACAGATACGCAGTATTTT.

This clonotype was counted a few times. The chain joins TRBV12-3 or TRBV12-4 to TRBJ2-2; 7 bases are shared with TRBD1. The CDR3 covers 15 residues. V was clipped by 4 bases and J by 4 bases; unmatched bases: 6. In nucleotides, the CDR3 is TGTGCCAGCAGTTGGAAGACAGGGACCACCGGGGAGCTGTTTTTT. Residues: CASSWKTGTTGELFF.

The chain combines TRBV18 with TRBJ1-5; D gene unclear. Per the germline V gene, CDR1 is KGHSH and CDR2 is LQKENI. V was clipped by 3 bases and J by 2 bases, with 11 bases between them. This CDR3 comprises 15 residues. The CDR3 region is CASSPREVGNQPQHF. As DNA, the CDR3 is TGTGCCAGCTCACCCCGGGAAGTCGGCAATCAGCCCCAGCATTTT.

In this sample, this clonotype turned up a few times. This rearrangement joins TRBV7-2 to TRBJ1-5; D remains ambiguous. Germline values: CDR1 SGHTA, CDR2 FQGNSA. The CDR3 covers 15 residues. Between the trimmed V and J ends, which lost 1 base and 5 bases, there was a span of 12 bases. In DNA, the CDR3 is TGTGCCAGCAGCTTAGATGGGGTTGGGGATCAGCCCCAGCATTTT. Translated: CASSLDGVGDQPQHF.

At least ten counts were recorded for this clonotype. The V and J genes are TRBV5-1 and TRBJ2-2; D is ambiguous. This CDR3 has 16 amino acids. The V end was cut by 5 bases, the J end by 5 bases, with 19 bases between. CDR1 SGHRS and CDR2 YFSETQ come from the germline V gene. The CDR3, as DNA: TGCGCCAGCAGGATGCTCGGGCGGAGATTGACCGGGGAGCTGTTTTTT. Translating gives CASRMLGRRLTGELFF. The complete variable domain, with remaining parts taken from reference TRBV5-1 and TRBJ2-2, reads KAGVTQTPRYLIKTRGQQVTLSCSPISGHRSVSWYQQTPGQGLQFLFEYFSETQRNKGNFPGRFSGRQFSNSRSEMNVSTLELGDSALYLCASRMLGRRLTGELFFGEGSRLTVL.

This clonotype has just a few counts. The chain uses TRBV11-2 and TRBJ1-5, with D perhaps matching TRBD1 (5 bases). Germline CDR1 is SGHAT and CDR2 is FQNNGV. The CDR3 consists of 16 residues. The V end was cut by 0 bases, the J end by 2 bases, with 11 bases between. The CDR3 here is CASSLDSGSGNQPQHF. In nucleotides, the CDR3 is TGTGCCAGCAGCTTAGACTCAGGGAGCGGCAATCAGCCCCAGCATTTT. The full variable domain, rest sourced from reference TRBV11-2 and TRBJ1-5, is EAGVAQSPRYKIIEKRQSVAFWCNPISGHATLYWYQQILGQGPKLLIQFQNNGVVDDSQLPKDRFSAERLKGVDSTLKIQPAKLEDSAVYLCASSLDSGSGNQPQHFGDGTRLSIL.

This clonotype has ten or more counts. The genes are TRBV20-1 and TRBJ1-4; D not resolved. The germline V gene encodes CDR1 DFQATT and CDR2 SNEGSKA (reference sequence). The CDR3 loop spans 13 amino acids. V lost 5 bases and J lost 0, with 7 bases in between. Here the CDR3 reads CSAATATNEKLFF. The CDR3 coding sequence is TGCAGTGCTGCCACAGCAACTAATGAAAAACTGTTTTTT.

This sequence joins TRBV5-1 and TRBJ2-7; D is perhaps TRBD2 (7 bases). This CDR3 contains 14 residues. Germline V CDR1 and CDR2: SGHRS, YFSETQ. V gave up 0 bases and J gave up 4 bases, with 11 bases separating them. The CDR3 nucleotides are TGCGCCAGCAGCTTGGAGGGGGGGCTGTACGAGCAGTACTTC. Translation gives CASSLEGGLYEQYF.

The chain has TRBV6-2 or TRBV6-3 and TRBJ1-1, with TRBD1 matching over 7 bases. V gave up 5 bases and J gave up 3 bases; unmatched junction bases: 6. Germline lookup yields CDR1 MNHEY and CDR2 SVGEGT. The CDR3 extends over 14 amino acids. Here the CDR3 DNA reads TGTGCCAGCAGTACTCGGACAGGAGACACTGAAGCTTTCTTT. Translated: CASSTRTGDTEAFF.

This clonotype has only a few counts. The CDR3 DNA sequence: TGTGCCAGCAGACACGACAGGGGAAACTCCGAGCAGTACTTC. Its translation is CASRHDRGNSEQYF. The chain is built from TRBV6-5 and TRBJ2-7, with 8 positions matching TRBD1. With 6 bases clipped from V and 6 bases from J, the junction kept 10 bases outside the gene matches. This CDR3 has 14 residues. Germline-derived CDR1 and CDR2 are MNHEY and SVGAGI.

In its sample, this clonotype was seen a few times. The rearrangement links TRBV6-2 or TRBV6-3 to TRBJ1-4, with D uncertain. The germline V gene has CDR1 MNHEY and CDR2 SVGEGT. The CDR3 has 13 amino acids. Deletions cut 4 bases from V and 5 bases from J, with 8 bases between. The CDR3 loop reads CASSSQPNEKLFF. The CDR3 coding sequence is TGTGCCAGCAGTTCCCAGCCGAATGAAAAACTGTTTTTT.

This clonotype was seen a few times. This rearrangement joins TRBV20-1 to TRBJ1-2; the match to TRBD1 covers 9 bases. The CDR3 loop spans 12 amino acids. V dropped 5 bases and J dropped 6; count of bases not matched to a gene: 4. Looked up from germline, CDR1 is DFQATT and CDR2 is SNEGSKA (reference sequence). DNA for the CDR3: TGCAGTGCTCGGGACAGGGCGAATGGCTACACCTTC. This codes for CSARDRANGYTF.

This chain joins TRBV6-5 and TRBJ2-1; D is perhaps TRBD1 or TRBD2 (6 bases each). Germline V gives CDR1 MNHEY, CDR2 SVGAGI. The CDR3 length is 14 residues. The ends were cut back, 9 bases at V and 2 bases at J, with 14 bases in the middle. Here the CDR3 reads CASWRGSPYNEQFF. The CDR3 DNA reads as TGTGCCAGTTGGAGGGGGAGTCCCTACAATGAGCAGTTCTTC.

The rearrangement links TRBV19 to TRBJ1-1; D gene uncertain. This CDR3 region has 13 residues. Germline V CDR1 and CDR2: LNHDA, SQIVND (reference sequence). The V and J ends lost 5 bases and 4 bases respectively, with 11 bases between them. CDR3 in amino acids: CASSAGPLTEAFF. The CDR3 region has the DNA TGTGCCAGTAGTGCCGGACCGCTCACTGAAGCTTTCTTT.

The sample holds a few counts of this clonotype. The chain joins TRBV7-2 to TRBJ2-3; no definite D call. This CDR3 is built from 13 residues. Germline V lookup: CDR1 SGHTA, CDR2 FQGNSA. V lost 3 bases and J lost 6, with 10 bases in between. In nucleotides, the CDR3 is TGTGCCAGCAGCTTCCGTCCTTTGGATACGCAGTATTTT. Its translation: CASSFRPLDTQYF.

This chain links TRBV7-8 with TRBJ2-3; no reliable D call. Germline lookup yields CDR1 SGHVS and CDR2 FQNEAQ. CDR3 length: 13 residues. Trimming stripped 1 base from V and 8 bases from J, with 10 bases between. The CDR3: CASSLDEGRTQYF. The CDR3 nucleotides read TGTGCCAGCAGCTTAGATGAAGGCCGTACGCAGTATTTT.

This clonotype has just a few counts. The chain joins TRBV5-6 to TRBJ2-1; 11 positions match TRBD2. The CDR3 loop spans 16 amino acids. Germline values: CDR1 SGHDT, CDR2 YYEEEE. J was trimmed by 8 bases and V by 4 bases; bases with no gene match: 11. In DNA, the CDR3 is TGTGCCAGCAGCCCCTTACTAGCGGGAGTTAGGGATGAGCAGTTCTTC. Its translation: CASSPLLAGVRDEQFF.

This clonotype has only a few counts. This CDR3 is CASSEGARDRVYEQYF. The CDR3 DNA sequence: TGCGCCAGCAGTGAGGGGGCCCGGGACAGGGTCTACGAGCAGTACTTC. The chain uses TRBV10-2 and TRBJ2-7, with 9 bases that match TRBD1. V lost 2 bases, J lost 3 bases, and 8 bases stayed unmatched. CDR1 and CDR2 (germline): WSHSY, SAAADI. The CDR3 contains 16 residues.

J is TRBJ2-7 and V is TRBV18; no definite D call. V was pared by 1 base and J by 4 bases, with 8 bases between. The germline gives CDR1 KGHSH, CDR2 LQKENI. The CDR3 has 13 amino acids. For the CDR3, the DNA is TGTGCCAGCTCACCACAGAGCCAGTACGAGCAGTACTTC. It translates to CASSPQSQYEQYF.

This clonotype has ten or more counts. The chain couples TRBV6-6 to TRBJ2-7, with 7 positions matching TRBD2. With V trimmed by 6 bases and J by 0 bases, 8 bases remained unmatched. From germline, CDR1 is MNHNY and CDR2 SVGAGI (reference sequence). The CDR3 is made up of 15 amino acids. DNA for the CDR3: TGTGCCAGCAGGGATACCGGGACTAACTCCTACGAGCAGTACTTC. Translating it yields CASRDTGTNSYEQYF.

This clonotype was counted only a few times. The rearrangement joins TRBV10-3 to TRBJ1-1; D may be TRBD1 (5 bases). Between the trimmed V and J ends, which lost 2 bases and 2 bases, there was a span of 9 bases. This CDR3 spans 14 amino acids. Germline CDR1 reads ENHRY; CDR2 reads SYGVKD. The DNA for the CDR3 is TGTGCCATCAGTGAGACCGACAGTAACACTGAAGCTTTCTTT. It encodes CAISETDSNTEAFF.

The CDR3 nucleotides read TGTGCCAGCAGCCAAGGTCCCCCCGATCGGCAGTACTTC. Its protein product is CASSQGPPDRQYF. The chain couples TRBV3-1 to TRBJ2-7; unclear D gene. This CDR3 has 13 residues. CDR1 and CDR2 (germline): LGHDT, YNNKEL (reference sequence). Trimming took off 1 base at V and 9 bases at J, with 13 bases between the two ends.

This clonotype was counted only a few times. The chain uses TRBV4-1 and TRBJ2-3; 13 nucleotides align to TRBD2. This CDR3 contains 18 residues. Germline-derived CDR1 and CDR2 are MGHRA and YSYEKL. Germline trimming cut 5 bases from V and 4 bases from J; bases unmatched to any gene: 12. The CDR3 region is CASSYGGPGLAGSDTQYF. The CDR3 nucleotides read TGCGCCAGCAGCTATGGCGGCCCGGGACTAGCGGGATCAGATACGCAGTATTTT.

V is TRBV25-1 and J is TRBJ1-3; D unresolved. V shed 1 base and J shed 6 bases, with 4 bases lying between them. Germline V gene lookup returns CDR1 MGHDK and CDR2 SYGVNS. This CDR3 spans 12 amino acids. Written as DNA, the CDR3 is TGTGCCAGCAGTGAATTTGAAAACACCATATATTTT. Amino acid sequence: CASSEFENTIYF. Full variable domain (outside the CDR3, taken from reference TRBV25-1 and TRBJ1-3): EADIYQTPRYLVIGTGKKITLECSQTMGHDKMYWYQQDPGMELHLIHYSYGVNSTEKGDLSSESTVSRIRTEHFPLTLESARPSHTSQYLCASSEFENTIYFGEGSWLTVV.

A few counts support this clonotype. The genes are TRBV10-3 and TRBJ2-1; 7 bases are a match to TRBD2. After removal of 3 bases from V and 12 bases from J, the junction contained 5 bases not matched to a gene. Per germline, CDR1 ENHRY and CDR2 SYGVKD. The CDR3 has 12 amino acids. The CDR3 nucleotides are TGTGCCATCAGTGATGGTGGGGGGGGGCAGTTCTTC. It is translated as CAISDGGGGQFF.

This clonotype came up a few times. The V gene is TRBV6-2 or TRBV6-3, the J gene TRBJ2-2, with D unresolved. Trimming pared 5 bases from V and 4 bases from J, leaving 8 bases between. CDR1 and CDR2 from the germline V gene are MNHEY and SVGEGT. There are 13 residues in the CDR3. DNA of the CDR3: TGTGCCAGCAGTACCTCGGTCACCGGGGAGCTGTTTTTT. This codes for CASSTSVTGELFF.